Many counts were recorded for the clone carrying this T cell receptor beta chain. MiXCR was run by TCRdb on the 5' RACE reads, yielding one entry per CDR3 protein. The sample lists 210,000 or so distinct CDR3 sequences, roughly 8% occurring once. This CDR3 comprises 16 residues. Germline assignment: CDR1 DFQATT and CDR2 SNEGSKA (reference sequence). V lost 6 bases, J lost 4 bases, and 11 bases stayed unmatched. The sample belongs to a study of CD8 T cells in ankylosing spondylitis. The gene calls are TRBV20-1 and TRBJ2-2; 10 bases fit TRBD2. Sequencing was carried out using blood, either unsorted or a sorted T cell fraction (not recorded which). This TCR was recovered from a female donor with ankylosing spondylitis or in good health (not recorded which). The CDR3 is CSASRRSSGSTGELFF. As DNA, the CDR3 is TGCAGTGCCTCCCGTCGGTCTAGCGGGAGCACCGGGGAGCTGTTTTTT.